This T cell receptor (beta chain) was profiled in a study of PD-1 blockade in classical Hodgkin lymphoma. Study observations and caveats: Patients who began taking nivolumab under 1 year after ASCT were left out.

The table came from immunoSEQ multiplex PCR; TCRdb's copy has only in-frame clones and leaves some out. The sample has about 86,000 clones, 75% to 90% seen once; the top ten hold approximately 22%. The CDR3 is 14 amino acids. Germline CDR1 SEHNR, CDR2 FQNEAQ (reference sequence). V was trimmed by 0 bases and J by 7 bases, leaving 9 bases between them. Every one of the patients relapsed after autologous stem cell transplantation (brentuximab vedotin exposure was variable). A note on this clone: The antigen is undetermined.

This chain connects TRBV7-9 to TRBJ1-4; D is perhaps TRBD1 (6 bases). This sample comprised peripheral blood mononuclear cells (PBMCs), obtained at baseline. The clonotype originates from a human donor with classical Hodgkin lymphoma. CDR3 DNA: TGTGCCAGCAGCTTAGCACAGGGCGGTGAAAAACTGTTTTTT. Translation gives CASSLAQGGEKLFF.